Listed below are T cell receptor beta chains from one sample, sequenced in a study of blood T cell repertoires in COVID-19. Here immunoSEQ multiplex PCR was the method, and the copy in TCRdb shows in-frame clones only, minus some. Of hundreds of thousands of clones in the sample, approximately 91% were seen once. The sample consisted of peripheral blood. Receptors originate from a woman in her seventies with COVID-19, enrolled during active disease. Both conserved end residues are part of each CDR3. D genes are given only for firm matches. A row's size may be missing; if present it is once, few, many or a size class.

clone size,D gene,V gene,J gene,CDR3 DNA,CDR3 protein
NA,NA,TRBV11-2,TRBJ1-2,TGTGCCAGCAGCTCCGGGAACTATGGCTACACCTTC,CASSSGNYGYTF
NA,TRBD2,TRBV6-4,TRBJ2-7,TGTGCCAGCAGGTCCGGGACTAGCGGCACCTACGAGCAGTACTTC,CASRSGTSGTYEQYF
NA,NA,TRBV14,TRBJ2-7,TGTGCCAGCAGCCAAGGACTAACGGAGCAGTACTTC,CASSQGLTEQYF
NA,TRBD1,TRBV24-1,TRBJ1-5,TGTGCCACCAGTGATGGGACAGTCAATCAGCCCCAGCATTTT,CATSDGTVNQPQHF
once,TRBD2,TRBV5-4,TRBJ2-1,TGTGCCAGCAGCTATCCTCCTAGCGGGGGGGCAAATGAGCAGTTCTTC,CASSYPPSGGANEQFF
NA,NA,TRBV6-1,TRBJ1-1,TGTGCCAGCAGTGACAGGGTTACTGAAGCTTTCTTT,CASSDRVTEAFF
NA,TRBD1,TRBV30,TRBJ2-7,TGTGCCTGGAAAGGGGGCGGCTACGAGCAGTACTTC,CAWKGGGYEQYF
NA,TRBD1,TRBV5-1,TRBJ2-7,TGCGCCAGCAGCTACCTAGGGACAGGGGGCGCCGACGAGCAGTACTTC,CASSYLGTGGADEQYF
NA,NA,TRBV27,TRBJ1-1,TGTGCCAGCAGTTTTACGGCGGGGACTGAAGCTTTCTTT,CASSFTAGTEAFF
NA,NA,TRBV29-1,TRBJ1-1,TGCAGCGTTCAGGCGACAACTGAAGCTTTCTTT,CSVQATTEAFF
NA,TRBD2,TRBV5-1,TRBJ2-2,TGCGCCAGCTGCTTGGGCGGGGGGGCCCCTAGGGCCGGGGAGCTGTTTTTT,CASCLGGGAPRAGELFF
NA,NA,TRBV6-5,TRBJ1-3,TGTGCCAGCAGGGCAGGGGTAGGAAACACCATATATTTT,CASRAGVGNTIYF
NA,TRBD1,TRBV27,TRBJ1-1,TGTGCCAGCAGTTTTGGGGCAGGGGGCACTGAAGCTTTCTTT,CASSFGAGGTEAFF
NA,NA,TRBV21-1,TRBJ2-1,TGTGCCAGCACCAAGGGTGACAGGGTTAACAATGAGCAGTTCTTC,CASTKGDRVNNEQFF
NA,NA,TRBV4-1,TRBJ2-7,TGCGCCAGCAGCCAAGAAGGCGGGATTGGCTACGAGCAGTACTTC,CASSQEGGIGYEQYF
NA,TRBD1,TRBV4-3,TRBJ2-7,TGCGCCAGCAGCCAGTACACAGGGGGCGAGCTCAACGAGCAGTACTTC,CASSQYTGGELNEQYF
NA,NA,TRBV29-1,TRBJ1-1,TGCAGCGTACAGGGTAGATCTAGTGGCATGAACACTGAAGCTTTCTTT,CSVQGRSSGMNTEAFF
NA,TRBD1,TRBV10-1,TRBJ2-2,TGCGCCAGCAGTGGGGACAGTTCCACCGGGGAGCTGTTTTTT,CASSGDSSTGELFF
once,NA,TRBV30,TRBJ1-4,TGTGCCTGGAACCGGGAGGGGAAAACTGTTTTT,CAWNREGKTVF
NA,NA,TRBV12-3/TRBV12-4,TRBJ1-3,TGTGCCAGCAGCGGCTCTGGAAACACCATATATTTT,CASSGSGNTIYF
NA,NA,TRBV2,TRBJ2-7,TGTGCCAGCCGAGGGGGTAACGAGCAGTACTTC,CASRGGNEQYF
NA,TRBD1,TRBV2,TRBJ1-1,TGTGCCAGCAGTGAAGCAGGGGGCGCGGTCACTGAAGCTTTCTTT,CASSEAGGAVTEAFF
NA,TRBD1,TRBV9,TRBJ1-2,TGTGCCAGCACCGAAAGGGACAGGGGGCAATCTGGCTACACCTTC,CASTERDRGQSGYTF
once,NA,TRBV7-8,TRBJ1-3,TGTGCCAGCAGCCTTTACCAGGGGAGTTCTGGAAACACCATATATTTT,CASSLYQGSSGNTIYF
NA,TRBD2,TRBV7-2,TRBJ2-3,TGTGCCAGCAGCTTAGAACTAGCGGGCGGGTACACGCAGTATTTT,CASSLELAGGYTQYF
NA,NA,TRBV7-2,TRBJ2-2,TGTGCCAGCAGCTCCACAGGTTTCGGGGAGCTGTTTTTT,CASSSTGFGELFF
NA,NA,TRBV4-1,TRBJ1-2,TGCGCCAGCAGCCAAGGCGGGAGGGACTATGGCTACACCTTC,CASSQGGRDYGYTF
NA,NA,TRBV4-1,TRBJ1-5,TGCGCCAGCAGCCAAGATACGTTCGGGGGATTAGCTCAGCCCCAGCATTTT,CASSQDTFGGLAQPQHF
NA,TRBD1,TRBV14,TRBJ1-2,TGTGCCAGCAGCCCGACAGGGGTGGACTTTGGCTACACCTTC,CASSPTGVDFGYTF
NA,NA,TRBV2,TRBJ1-1,TGTGCCAGCACGAGGGAGGGCGTTGAGAACACTGAAGCTTTCTTT,CASTREGVENTEAFF
NA,TRBD2,TRBV24-1,TRBJ2-7,TGTGCCACCAGTGATTCGGGACTAGCGGGTTCCTACGAGCAGTACTTC,CATSDSGLAGSYEQYF
NA,TRBD1,TRBV11-2,TRBJ1-4,TGTGCCAGCAGCTTAGTTACAGACAGGGTGAGGGAAAAACTGTTTTTT,CASSLVTDRVREKLFF
NA,TRBD1,TRBV7-9,TRBJ1-5,TGTGCCAGCTCGCAGGGACAGGGGGCGGACCAGCCCCAGCATTTT,CASSQGQGADQPQHF
NA,NA,TRBV3-1/TRBV3-2,TRBJ1-3,TGTGCCAGCAGCCAAGTAGGGGCCCCCGGAAACACCATATATTTT,CASSQVGAPGNTIYF
once,TRBD2,TRBV9,TRBJ2-4,TGTGCCAGCAGCGTAGGCGGGGGGGCCAAAAACATTCAGTACTTC,CASSVGGGAKNIQYF
NA,TRBD1,TRBV3-1/TRBV3-2,TRBJ1-1,TGTGCCAGCAGCCGTACACAGGGGGCACAGAACACTGAAGCTTTCTTT,CASSRTQGAQNTEAFF
NA,NA,TRBV28,TRBJ2-7,TGTGCCAGCAGTTTATTGGCGGGCGAGCAGTACTTC,CASSLLAGEQYF
NA,TRBD1,TRBV24-1,TRBJ1-5,TGTGCCACCAGTGAATCGGGACAGGGGGCATATCAGCCCCAGCATTTT,CATSESGQGAYQPQHF
NA,NA,TRBV5-8,TRBJ1-2,TGTGCCAGCAGCTTGGAAGCGGCCAGCAACTATGGCTACACCTTC,CASSLEAASNYGYTF
NA,TRBD2,TRBV9,TRBJ2-1,TGTGCCAGCAGCATACTAGCGGGGGGCGGGAGCTCCTACAATGAGCAGTTCTTC,CASSILAGGGSSYNEQFF
NA,NA,TRBV2,TRBJ1-2,TGTGCCAGCAGTGAAAGGCCAGGGGATGGCTACACCTTC,CASSERPGDGYTF
NA,NA,TRBV5-6,TRBJ2-7,TGTGCCAGCAGCTCTGGACTTTCCTACGAGCAGTACTTC,CASSSGLSYEQYF